These T cell receptor beta chains were read from a single sample in a study of T cell changes during pregnancy in multiple sclerosis. The method was immunoSEQ multiplex PCR; TCRdb's version includes in-frame clones alone and lacks a portion of them. The repertoire holds 95,000 to 110,000 clones, with approximately 90% as singletons. The sample in question was peripheral blood, obtained after pregnancy. The receptors come from a female donor with multiple sclerosis, enrolled in a pregnancy study. CDR3s include the opening cysteine and the closing phenylalanine or tryptophan. The D gene is left open where the match is weak. Rows may omit the clone size; those that give it use once, few, many or a size class.

.,TRBJ2-1,TRBV9,TRBD1,CASSPRQGGYNEQFF,TGTGCCAGCAGCCCTCGACAGGGGGGCTACAATGAGCAGTTCTTC
.,TRBJ2-7,TRBV5-1,TRBD2,CASSLGGLAGGYEQYF,TGCGCCAGCAGCTTGGGGGGACTAGCGGGAGGCTACGAGCAGTACTTC
.,TRBJ2-3,TRBV5-1,TRBD2,CASSSGLAGGRSSTDTQYF,TGCGCCAGCAGCTCGGGACTAGCGGGGGGCCGCTCTAGCACAGATACGCAGTATTTT
.,TRBJ1-4,TRBV6-4,.,CASSSGNFGEKLFF,TGTGCCAGCAGTTCGGGGAACTTTGGAGAAAAACTGTTTTTT
.,TRBJ2-1,TRBV6-5,.,CASYGTGYNEQFF,TGTGCCAGCTACGGGACTGGCTACAATGAGCAGTTCTTC
.,TRBJ2-7,TRBV5-1,.,CASSLAAGGLTYEQYF,TGCGCCAGCAGCTTGGCGGCCGGGGGGCTTACCTACGAGCAGTACTTC
.,TRBJ1-1,TRBV28,TRBD1,CASITDPGQGKLAEAFF,TGTGCCAGCATTACCGATCCGGGACAGGGAAAGTTGGCTGAAGCTTTCTTT
.,TRBJ1-2,TRBV6-1,.,CASRPGQGYGYTF,TGTGCCAGCAGGCCTGGGCAGGGCTATGGCTACACCTTC
.,TRBJ2-7,TRBV4-2,TRBD1,CASSQYRGYYEQYF,TGTGCCAGCAGCCAATACAGGGGGTACTACGAGCAGTACTTC
.,TRBJ2-2,TRBV19,TRBD1,CASSRDRGTHRELFF,TGTGCCAGCTCCCGGGACAGGGGAACGCACCGGGAGCTGTTTTTT
.,TRBJ2-7,TRBV29-1,TRBD2,CSVEGDRTSGYEQYF,TGCAGCGTTGAAGGGGACCGGACTAGCGGCTACGAGCAGTACTTC
.,TRBJ2-7,TRBV9,TRBD1,CASSPTGDLYEQYF,TGTGCCAGCAGCCCCACAGGGGACCTCTACGAGCAGTACTTC
.,TRBJ2-3,TRBV6-1,TRBD1,CASRQGDKADTQYF,TGTGCCAGCAGGCAGGGGGACAAGGCAGATACGCAGTATTTT
.,TRBJ2-5,TRBV28,.,CASSQRGRETQYF,TGTGCCAGCAGCCAAAGAGGGCGGGAGACCCAGTACTTC
.,TRBJ2-5,TRBV7-7,.,CASSLFAGAEETQYF,TGTGCCAGCAGCTTATTCGCGGGGGCGGAAGAGACCCAGTACTTC
.,TRBJ2-7,TRBV27,TRBD1,CASSLWSAGQGPYEQYF,TGTGCCAGCAGTTTATGGTCCGCGGGACAGGGGCCCTACGAGCAGTACTTC
once,TRBJ1-5,TRBV28,.,CASSLRQTYNSNQPQHF,TGTGCCAGCAGTTTGAGGCAAACTTACAATAGCAATCAGCCCCAGCATTTT
.,TRBJ2-7,TRBV11-1,TRBD2,CASSFGGSTYEQYF,TGTGCCAGCAGCTTCGGCGGGAGTACCTACGAGCAGTACTTC
once,TRBJ1-5,TRBV9,.,CASSVEGDSNQPQHF,TGTGCCAGCAGCGTAGAAGGAGATAGCAATCAGCCCCAGCATTTT
.,TRBJ2-3,TRBV19,TRBD2,CASSPLAARTDTQYF,TGTGCCAGTAGTCCCCTAGCGGCACGCACAGATACGCAGTATTTT
.,TRBJ1-4,TRBV4-2,.,CASSAQRGSTNEKLFF,TGTGCCAGCAGCGCTCAAAGGGGATCAACTAATGAAAAACTGTTTTTT
.,TRBJ2-6,TRBV5-8,.,CASTTGIQHSGANVLTF,TGTGCCAGCACGACCGGGATCCAGCACTCTGGGGCCAACGTCCTGACTTTC
.,TRBJ1-2,TRBV7-2,.,CASSSGRGYRYGYTF,TGTGCCAGCAGCTCCGGACGGGGGTACCGCTATGGCTACACCTTC
.,TRBJ1-1,TRBV6-7,TRBD1,CASSYRGLNTEAFF,TGTGCCAGCAGTTACAGGGGGCTGAACACTGAAGCTTTCTTT
.,TRBJ1-2,TRBV5-6,.,CASSSRQGGYGYTF,TGTGCCAGCAGCTCTAGGCAGGGAGGCTATGGCTACACCTTC
few,TRBJ1-5,TRBV10-3,.,CAISEAGRGSNQPQHF,TGTGCCATCAGTGAGGCCGGACGGGGGAGCAATCAGCCCCAGCATTTT
.,TRBJ1-5,TRBV2,.,CASSADSPNQPQHF,TGTGCCAGCAGCGCCGACAGCCCCAATCAGCCCCAGCATTTT
.,TRBJ1-1,TRBV5-1,TRBD1,CASSIGTANTEAFF,TGCGCCAGCAGCATCGGGACAGCGAACACTGAAGCTTTCTTT
.,TRBJ2-1,TRBV7-3,TRBD2,CASSLGGSYNEQFF,TGTGCCAGCAGCTTGGGGGGGTCCTACAATGAGCAGTTCTTC
.,TRBJ1-2,TRBV29-1,.,CSDDRRPYGYTF,TGCAGCGACGACAGGAGGCCTTATGGCTACACCTTC
.,TRBJ2-2,TRBV10-3,.,CAISISTNTGELFF,TGTGCCATCAGTATTAGTACGAACACCGGGGAGCTGTTTTTT
once,TRBJ1-3,TRBV28,.,CASSSPPGNTIYF,TGTGCCAGCAGTTCCCCTCCGGGAAACACCATATATTTT
once,TRBJ1-5,TRBV30,.,CAWRGEGGNQPQHF,TGTGCTTGGCGGGGGGAAGGGGGGAATCAGCCCCAGCATTTT
.,TRBJ1-1,TRBV11-1,.,CASSLVRGGSTEAFF,TGTGCCAGCAGCTTGGTAAGGGGAGGGAGCACTGAAGCTTTCTTT
.,TRBJ1-1,TRBV19,.,CASSLYPKQVTYTEAFF,TGTGCCAGTAGCCTCTATCCCAAACAGGTTACATACACTGAAGCTTTCTTT
.,TRBJ2-3,TRBV4-3,.,CASSQWGTGDTQYF,TGCGCCAGCAGCCAATGGGGAACAGGGGATACGCAGTATTTT
.,TRBJ2-7,TRBV6-1,TRBD1,CASSEDRGLLSYEQYF,TGTGCCAGCAGTGAAGACAGGGGGCTGCTGTCCTACGAGCAGTACTTC
.,TRBJ1-3,TRBV28,TRBD1,CASSRDRAGNTIYF,TGTGCCAGCAGCCGAGACAGGGCGGGAAACACCATATATTTT
.,TRBJ1-1,TRBV19,TRBD1,CASSKTGVENTEAFF,TGTGCCAGTAGTAAGACAGGGGTTGAGAACACTGAAGCTTTCTTT
.,TRBJ2-2,TRBV7-9,TRBD2,CASSSHTYRGLAGYGELFF,TGTGCCAGCAGCTCCCACACTTACAGGGGCCTAGCGGGATACGGGGAGCTGTTTTTT
.,TRBJ2-2,TRBV19,.,CASSMPNQSGGSMWAGELFF,TGTGCCAGTAGTATGCCGAACCAATCAGGGGGGTCGATGTGGGCCGGGGAGCTGTTTTTT
.,TRBJ1-5,TRBV19,TRBD1,CASSLTWGTGNQPQHF,TGTGCCAGTAGTCTAACTTGGGGGACAGGCAATCAGCCCCAGCATTTT
.,TRBJ2-3,TRBV2,.,CASSEETHTQYF,TGTGCCAGCAGTGAAGAGACACATACGCAGTATTTT
.,TRBJ1-6,TRBV18,.,CASSPGHHLSPLHF,TGTGCCAGCTCACCTGGACACCATCTTTCACCCCTCCACTTT
.,TRBJ2-7,TRBV13,.,CASSYTTLAYEQYF,TGTGCCAGCAGCTATACGACACTCGCCTACGAGCAGTACTTC
.,TRBJ2-7,TRBV2,.,CASSERVSSYEQYF,TGTGCCAGCAGTGAACGGGTCAGCTCCTACGAGCAGTACTTC
.,TRBJ1-1,TRBV5-1,.,CASSLVGRNEAFF,TGCGCCAGCAGCTTAGTGGGGCGCAATGAAGCTTTCTTT
.,TRBJ1-1,TRBV19,.,CASSISLNTEAFF,TGTGCCAGTAGTATTAGTTTGAACACTGAAGCTTTCTTT
.,TRBJ2-7,TRBV28,TRBD1,CASSVTGARAYEQYF,TGTGCCAGCAGTGTTACAGGGGCCAGGGCCTACGAGCAGTACTTC
.,TRBJ2-5,TRBV7-9,TRBD2,CASSTRLAGETQYF,TGTGCCAGCAGCACTCGACTAGCGGGAGAGACCCAGTACTTC
.,TRBJ2-3,TRBV2,.,CASSNEPGVGDTQYF,TGTGCCAGCAGCAACGAACCCGGGGTAGGGGATACGCAGTATTTT
once,TRBJ1-1,TRBV25-1,TRBD1,CASSEPGGWDTEAFF,TGTGCCAGCAGTGAGCCAGGGGGCTGGGACACTGAAGCTTTCTTT
.,TRBJ1-1,TRBV30,TRBD1,CAWSRQGNTEAFF,TGTGCCTGGAGTCGACAGGGTAACACTGAAGCTTTCTTT